This T cell receptor beta chain came from a study of shared clonotypes between healthy human individuals. In the study overall: Per-donor plates numbered three CD4 naive, three CD4 memory, two CD8 naive and one CD8 memory.

As defined, naive CD8 cells were CD45RO-negative and positively selected for CCR7, with terminally differentiated effector memory CD45RA+ cells excluded. The donor cohort consisted entirely of Caucasian adults residing in Nashville, Tennessee. Study outcomes and limitations: Generally, naive subsets came out with larger estimated richness than memory subsets.

Sequenced by immunoSEQ multiplex PCR; TCRdb stores in-frame clones only, minus some. The data show about 2 million clones, about 95% seen once. Concerning this clone: The antigen remains undetermined.

The sample comprised naive CD8+ T cells sorted from blood. The source of this sequence is a man younger than 30 in good health.

The CDR3 here is CASSMIGQGAVGYTF. The CDR3, as DNA: TGTGCCAGCAGCATGATTGGACAGGGGGCCGTTGGCTACACCTTC. The chain joins TRBV27 to TRBJ1-2, with 11 positions matching TRBD1. This CDR3 has 15 residues. Trimming at V came to 6 bases and at J to 7 bases, leaving 10 bases not matched to a gene. Germline V gene lookup returns CDR1 MNHEY and CDR2 SMNVEV (reference sequence).